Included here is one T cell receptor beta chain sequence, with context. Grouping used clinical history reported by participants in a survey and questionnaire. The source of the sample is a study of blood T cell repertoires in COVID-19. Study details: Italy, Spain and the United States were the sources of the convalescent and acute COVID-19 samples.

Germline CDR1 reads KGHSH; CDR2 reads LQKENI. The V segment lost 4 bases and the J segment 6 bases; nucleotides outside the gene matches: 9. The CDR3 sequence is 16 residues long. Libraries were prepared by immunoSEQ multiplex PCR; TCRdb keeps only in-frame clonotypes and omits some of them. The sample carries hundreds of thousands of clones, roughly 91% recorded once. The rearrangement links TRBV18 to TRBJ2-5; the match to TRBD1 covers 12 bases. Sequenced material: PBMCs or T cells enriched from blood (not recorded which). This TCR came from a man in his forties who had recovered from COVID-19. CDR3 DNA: TGTGCCAGCTCACGTCCCGGGACAGGGGGCGGGAAGACCCAGTACTTC. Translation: CASSRPGTGGGKTQYF.